This T cell receptor (beta chain) was identified in a study of tumor-infiltrating lymphocytes in primary liver carcinoma. Study results and caveats: Tumors significantly exceeded blood in top-250-clone fraction (p = 0.039). Lesser overlap characterized tumor-adjacent and tumor-blood pairs relative to tumor region pairs.

Starting from approximately 0.45 ug of total RNA, TCR beta cDNA was produced with a primer in the constant region. Each TCR beta library was derived from three nested multiplex PCR rounds that employed slightly modified ARM-PCR. TRBV1-TRBV30 forward and Cbeta reverse primers drove the first two roughly 10-cycle rounds. Using its own MiXCR run on the multiplex PCR reads, TCRdb lists one record per CDR3 protein. Altogether around 71,000 distinct CDR3 sequences are present, about 70% being singletons, with the ten largest covering around 15%. The CDR3 totals 16 residues. V shed 6 bases, J shed 6 bases, and the junction held 15 bases outside the gene matches. The germline gives CDR1 MNHEY, CDR2 SVGAGI. Unsorted bulk tissue, about 17-34 mg of it, served as the source for co-extraction of RNA and DNA. Every patient had chronic HBV infection and was treatment-naive. Every tumor contributed samples taken at five separate regions.

In the case of this clonotype: What it binds is unknown.

The chain employs TRBV6-5 and TRBJ1-2, with 8 bases identical to TRBD1. This receptor was identified in a woman aged 55-70 years with primary liver carcinoma and hepatitis B virus infection. Sequencing was done on a sample of liver tumor tissue from sampling region 4. Described subset: tumor region T4, right-lateral pole. The CDR3 region is CASREVSVTGENGYTF. The DNA of the CDR3 is TGTGCCAGCAGAGAAGTATCCGTGACAGGGGAAAATGGCTACACCTTC.